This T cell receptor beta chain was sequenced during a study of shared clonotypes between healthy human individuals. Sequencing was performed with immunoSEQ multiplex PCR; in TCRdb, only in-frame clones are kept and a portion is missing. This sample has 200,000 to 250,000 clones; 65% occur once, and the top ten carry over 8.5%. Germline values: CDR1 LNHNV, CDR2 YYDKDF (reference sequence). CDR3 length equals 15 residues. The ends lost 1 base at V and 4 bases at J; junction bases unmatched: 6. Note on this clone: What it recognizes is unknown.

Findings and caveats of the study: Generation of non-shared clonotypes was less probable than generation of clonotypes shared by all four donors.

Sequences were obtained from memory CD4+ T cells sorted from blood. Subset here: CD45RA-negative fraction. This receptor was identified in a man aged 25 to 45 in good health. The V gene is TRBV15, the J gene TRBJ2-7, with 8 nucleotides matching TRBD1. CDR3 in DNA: TGTGCCACCAGCAGAGTGGCAGGGGGCGCGTACGAGCAGTACTTC. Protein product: CATSRVAGGAYEQYF. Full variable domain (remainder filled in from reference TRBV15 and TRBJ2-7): DAMVIQNPRYQVTQFGKPVTLSCSQTLNHNVMYWYQQKSSQAPKLLFHYYDKDFNNEADTPDNFQSRRPNTSFCFLDIRSPGLGDTAMYLCATSRVAGGAYEQYFGPGTRLTVT.